The 17 T cell receptor beta chains in this list originate from one sample, sequenced in a study of T-cell memory formation after mild COVID-19. Each CDR3 protein is one row after TCRdb ran MiXCR on the 5' RACE reads. The sample consists of fewer than 250,000 distinct CDR3 sequences, approximately 20% of them appearing once. Input material: PBMCs or a T cell subset sorted from them (not recorded which). These receptors originate from an adult woman who had mild COVID-19 (a few samples of this study predate the infection). Cell type and time point are not known.

The chain recombines TRBV5-6 with TRBJ2-7; 7 bases are shared with TRBD1. V lost 2 bases and J lost 5; bases outside the gene matches: 7. Germline CDR1 reads SGHDT; CDR2 reads YYEEEE. The CDR3 totals 14 residues. In DNA form, the CDR3 reads TGTGCCAGCAGCTTCCAGGGGGTATCCGACGAGCAGTACTTC. Amino acids: CASSFQGVSDEQYF. Full variable domain (outside the CDR3, taken from reference TRBV5-6 and TRBJ2-7): DAGVTQSPTHLIKTRGQQVTLRCSPKSGHDTVSWYQQALGQGPQFIFQYYEEEERQRGNFPDRFSGHQFPNYSSELNVNALLLGDSALYLCASSFQGVSDEQYFGPGTRLTVT.

V gene TRBV2 combines with J gene TRBJ1-6, with a weak D call TRBD1 (5 bases). The CDR3 has 15 residues. Trimming removed 4 bases at V and 9 bases at J, with 16 bases between. The germline V gene has CDR1 SNHLY and CDR2 FYNNEI. CDR3 region: CASSVGRGSSSPLHF. CDR3 nucleotides: TGTGCCAGCAGTGTGGGTAGGGGAAGCAGTTCACCCCTCCACTTT.

The V and J genes are TRBV2 and TRBJ2-2; D gene ambiguous. The CDR3 runs to 13 residues. The germline gives CDR1 SNHLY, CDR2 FYNNEI. V was shortened by 4 bases and J by 7 bases, with 10 bases between the two germline ends. The CDR3 spells CASSARVVGELFF. CDR3 nucleotide sequence: TGTGCCAGCAGTGCCCGGGTTGTCGGGGAGCTGTTTTTT.

This clonotype was counted ten times or more. The chain employs TRBV12-3 or TRBV12-4 and TRBJ2-7; TRBD1 is a possible D gene (5 bases). This CDR3 is 13 amino acids long. Trimming took 2 bases from V and 3 from J, leaving 8 bases between them. CDR3 residues: CASSLSRGYEQYF. The DNA of the CDR3 is TGTGCCAGCAGTTTAAGTAGGGGCTACGAGCAGTACTTC.

The chain combines TRBV5-1 with TRBJ2-7; TRBD2 aligns across 14 bases. This CDR3 spans 16 amino acids. Looked up from germline, CDR1 is SGHRS and CDR2 is YFSETQ. V shed 2 bases, J shed 3 bases, and the junction held 4 bases outside the gene matches. The CDR3 nucleotides read TGCGCCAGCAGCTTTTTAGGACTAGCGGGGGGCTACGAGCAGTACTTC. This codes for CASSFLGLAGGYEQYF. The full variable domain, rest sourced from reference TRBV5-1 and TRBJ2-7, is KAGVTQTPRYLIKTRGQQVTLSCSPISGHRSVSWYQQTPGQGLQFLFEYFSETQRNKGNFPGRFSGRQFSNSRSEMNVSTLELGDSALYLCASSFLGLAGGYEQYFGPGTRLTVT.

V and J are TRBV7-3 and TRBJ1-2; maybe TRBD1 (6 bases). V was trimmed by 4 bases and J by 6 bases, leaving 18 bases between them. Germline loops: CDR1 SGHTA, CDR2 FQGTGA. CDR3 length: 15 residues. CDR3 residues: CASSYGGQGIDGYTF. Written as DNA, the CDR3 is TGTGCCAGCAGCTATGGGGGTCAGGGGATCGATGGCTACACCTTC.

V gene TRBV5-1 combines with J gene TRBJ2-1; 8 positions match TRBD2. The CDR3 totals 17 residues. V gave up 4 bases and J gave up 4 bases; unmatched junction bases: 13. The germline V gene has CDR1 SGHRS and CDR2 YFSETQ. CDR3 in DNA: TGCGCCAGCAGCCTAGGGTTAGCGGGAACTATTTACAATGAGCAGTTCTTC. Amino acids: CASSLGLAGTIYNEQFF. The variable domain in full, completed from reference TRBV5-1 and TRBJ2-1, reads KAGVTQTPRYLIKTRGQQVTLSCSPISGHRSVSWYQQTPGQGLQFLFEYFSETQRNKGNFPGRFSGRQFSNSRSEMNVSTLELGDSALYLCASSLGLAGTIYNEQFFGPGTRLTVL.

This clonotype was detected a few times. The chain has TRBV15 and TRBJ1-1; no definite D call. Germline V lookup: CDR1 LNHNV, CDR2 YYDKDF (reference sequence). This CDR3 comprises 12 residues. V was clipped by 0 bases and J by 11 bases, with 10 bases between them. CDR3 sequence (DNA): TGTGCCACCAGCAGAGATGCCAATGGGGCTTTCTTT. This codes for CATSRDANGAFF.

The CDR3 region is CASSQGQGAFF. In DNA, the CDR3 is TGTGCCAGCAGCCAAGGTCAGGGAGCTTTCTTT. This sequence joins TRBV14 and TRBJ1-1; D possibly corresponds to TRBD1 (5 bases). The CDR3 runs to 11 residues. Looked up from germline, CDR1 is SGHDN and CDR2 is FVKESK. V was trimmed by 1 base and J by 10 bases, leaving 7 bases between them. Complete variable domain (other parts from reference TRBV14 and TRBJ1-1): EAGVTQFPSHSVIEKGQTVTLRCDPISGHDNLYWYRRVMGKEIKFLLHFVKESKQDESGMPNNRFLAERTGGTYSTLKVQPAELEDSGVYFCASSQGQGAFFGQGTRLTVV.

The gene calls are TRBV7-9 and TRBJ1-1; D unclear. Trimming took 5 bases from V and 0 from J, leaving 10 bases between them. CDR3 length: 14 amino acids. Germline V gene sequence: CDR1 SEHNR, CDR2 FQNEAQ (reference sequence). The CDR3 region has the DNA TGTGCCAGCAGCCCGCCGGGTTTGAACACTGAAGCTTTCTTT. Translation: CASSPPGLNTEAFF.

This clonotype was seen a handful of times. V usage is TRBV3-1 and J usage is TRBJ2-2, with D uncertain. CDR3 length: 15 residues. CDR1 is LGHDT and CDR2 is YNNKEL in the germline V gene (reference sequence). V lost 4 bases and J 5 bases, leaving 14 bases between the germline ends. Written as DNA, the CDR3 is TGTGCCAGCAGCCCGACTCCGAGTAGTACCGGGGAGCTGTTTTTT. Translated: CASSPTPSSTGELFF.

The chain joins TRBV3-1 to TRBJ2-1, with D maybe TRBD1 (6 bases). This CDR3 is 12 amino acids long. Germline V gene data show CDR1 as LGHDT and CDR2 as YNNKEL (reference sequence). Between the trimmed V and J ends, which lost 4 bases and 8 bases, there was a span of 9 bases. The CDR3 protein is CASSPQGYEQFF. The CDR3, as DNA: TGTGCCAGCAGCCCACAGGGATATGAGCAGTTCTTC.

The chain combines TRBV5-1 with TRBJ2-3, with D possibly being TRBD2 (6 bases). The CDR3 sequence is 15 residues long. Trimming pared 3 bases from V and 4 bases from J, leaving 15 bases between. The V gene's germline CDR1 is SGHRS and CDR2 YFSETQ. Here the CDR3 reads CASSSGLLTADTQYF. CDR3 in DNA: TGCGCCAGCAGCTCGGGACTTCTTACGGCAGATACGCAGTATTTT.

J is TRBJ1-2 and V is TRBV25-1; 10 bases fit TRBD1. V shed 2 bases and J 8 bases; nucleotides not matched to a gene: 5. Germline V gene sequence: CDR1 MGHDK, CDR2 SYGVNS. The CDR3 has 14 amino acids. The CDR3, as DNA: TGTGCCAGCAGTGAAGTCGGGACAGGGGTAGGCTACACCTTC. Protein product: CASSEVGTGVGYTF.

This clonotype appeared once. The V and J genes are TRBV2 and TRBJ1-4; TRBD1 is a possible D gene (6 bases). This CDR3 has 14 residues. Trimming removed 7 bases at V and 4 bases at J, with 13 bases between. CDR1 is SNHLY, CDR2 FYNNEI, per germline. CDR3 in DNA: TGTGCCAGCATTCAGGACAGCAGTAATGAAAAACTGTTTTTT. This encodes CASIQDSSNEKLFF. The full variable domain, rest sourced from reference TRBV2 and TRBJ1-4, is EPEVTQTPSHQVTQMGQEVILRCVPISNHLYFYWYRQILGQKVEFLVSFYNNEISEKSEIFDDQFSVERPDGSNFTLKIRSTKLEDSAMYFCASIQDSSNEKLFFGSGTQLSVL.

In its sample, this clonotype was seen a few times. The V call is TRBV4-1, the J call TRBJ1-6; D may be TRBD1 (5 bases). Germline V lookup: CDR1 MGHRA, CDR2 YSYEKL. This CDR3 region has 15 residues. V lost 1 base, J lost 8 bases, and 12 bases lay in between. The DNA of the CDR3 is TGCGCCAGCAGCCAAGTTACAGGTGTCCATTCACCCCTCCACTTT. It yields the protein CASSQVTGVHSPLHF.

The chain links TRBV4-3 to TRBJ2-3; TRBD2 matches 12 bases. Germline V gives CDR1 LGHNA, CDR2 YSLEER. The trim removed 1 base at V and 1 base at J, leaving 6 bases unmatched. The CDR3 sequence is 18 residues long. CDR3 in amino acids: CASSQGYLAGGGTDTQYF. DNA for the CDR3: TGCGCCAGCAGCCAAGGCTATCTAGCGGGAGGGGGCACAGATACGCAGTATTTT.